This T cell receptor (beta chain) was retrieved from a study of Ad26.COV2.S vaccination and SARS-CoV-2 variants. Comment on this clone: What it binds is not known.

Study-wide points: Vaccine recipients surpassed placebo recipients in spike-specific TCR breadth.

Clones were read by immunoSEQ multiplex PCR, and TCRdb kept only the in-frame ones, dropping some. The profile shows hundreds of thousands of clones, about 88% of them singletons. Stated treatment: some 19 received Ad26.COV2.S at low or high dose, single or two shots; about five received placebo; per-sample allocation not given. Sampling happened 63 days after the first vaccine or placebo injection. A Boston adult aged 18-55 years was the donor. CDR1 is MNHEY and CDR2 is SVGEGT in the germline V gene. Trimming stripped 6 bases from V and 2 bases from J, with 11 bases between. The CDR3 covers 14 residues.

The source material was peripheral blood, sampled in a trial of Ad26.COV2.S vaccine versus placebo. The chain employs TRBV6-2 or TRBV6-3 and TRBJ2-1; tentatively, D is TRBD1 (6 bases). This clonotype was sampled from a person between 18 and 59 years old who received the Ad26.COV2.S COVID-19 vaccine or a placebo. Written as DNA, the CDR3 is TGTGCCAGCAGCAAAAGGACAGCCTACAATGAGCAGTTCTTC. This encodes CASSKRTAYNEQFF.